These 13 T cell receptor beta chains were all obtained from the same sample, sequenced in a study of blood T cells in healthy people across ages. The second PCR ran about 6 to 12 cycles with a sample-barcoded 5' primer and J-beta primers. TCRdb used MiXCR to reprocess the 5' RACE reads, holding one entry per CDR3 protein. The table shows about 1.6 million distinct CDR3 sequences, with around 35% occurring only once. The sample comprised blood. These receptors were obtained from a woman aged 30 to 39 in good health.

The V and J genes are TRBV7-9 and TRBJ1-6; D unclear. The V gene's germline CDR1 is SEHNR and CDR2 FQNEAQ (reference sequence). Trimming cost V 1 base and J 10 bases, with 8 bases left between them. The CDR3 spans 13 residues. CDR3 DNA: TGTGCCAGCAGCTTAGAACCACCCTCACCCCTCCACTTT. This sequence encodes CASSLEPPSPLHF.

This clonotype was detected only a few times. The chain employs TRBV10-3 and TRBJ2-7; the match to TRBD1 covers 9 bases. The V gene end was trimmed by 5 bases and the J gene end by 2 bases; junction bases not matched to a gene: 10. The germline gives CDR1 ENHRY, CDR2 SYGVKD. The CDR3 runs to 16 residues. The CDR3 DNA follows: TGTGCCATCAGTCCGCTTCGGGACAGGGACCCCTACGAGCAGTACTTC. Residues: CAISPLRDRDPYEQYF.

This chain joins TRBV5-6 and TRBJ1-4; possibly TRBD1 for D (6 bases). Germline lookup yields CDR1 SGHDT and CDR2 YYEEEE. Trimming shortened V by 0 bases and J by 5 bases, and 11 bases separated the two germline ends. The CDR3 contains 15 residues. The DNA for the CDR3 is TGTGCCAGCAGCTTGGCTGACAGGAAAAATGAAAAACTGTTTTTT. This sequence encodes CASSLADRKNEKLFF.

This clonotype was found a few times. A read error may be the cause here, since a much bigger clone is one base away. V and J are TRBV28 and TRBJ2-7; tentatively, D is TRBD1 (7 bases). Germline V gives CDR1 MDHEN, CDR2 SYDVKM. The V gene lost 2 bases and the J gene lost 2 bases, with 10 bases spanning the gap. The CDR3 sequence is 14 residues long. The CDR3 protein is CASSLQGGTYEQYF. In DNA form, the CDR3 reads TGTGCCAGCAGTTTACAGGGGGGTACCTACGAGCAGTACTTC. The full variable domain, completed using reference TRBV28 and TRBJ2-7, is DVKVTQSSRYLVKRTGEKVFLECVQDMDHENMFWYRQDPGLGLRLIYFSYDVKMKEKGDIPEGYSVSREKKERFSLILESASTNQTSMYLCASSLQGGTYEQYFGPGTRLTVT.

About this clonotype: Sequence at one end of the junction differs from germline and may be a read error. The CDR3 DNA reads TGCGCCTGCAGCTCCGGGACGGACTACTATGGCTACACCTTC. Its protein product is CACSSGTDYYGYTF. V gene TRBV5-1 combines with J gene TRBJ1-2, with D possibly TRBD1 on 5 matching bases. Germline values: CDR1 SGHRS, CDR2 YFSETQ. The CDR3 runs 14 residues.

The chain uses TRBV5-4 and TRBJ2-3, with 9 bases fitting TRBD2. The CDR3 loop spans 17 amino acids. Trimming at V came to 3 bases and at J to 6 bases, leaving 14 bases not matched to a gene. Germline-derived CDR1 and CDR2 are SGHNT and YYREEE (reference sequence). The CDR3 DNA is TGTGCCAGCAGCTCCCGACTAGGCGGGGGGGTGTTGGATACGCAGTATTTT. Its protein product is CASSSRLGGGVLDTQYF.

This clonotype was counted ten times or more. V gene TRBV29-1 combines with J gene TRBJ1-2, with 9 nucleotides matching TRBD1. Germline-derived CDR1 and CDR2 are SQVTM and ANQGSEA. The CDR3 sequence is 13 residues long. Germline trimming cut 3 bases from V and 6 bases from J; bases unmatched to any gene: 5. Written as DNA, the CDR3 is TGCAGCGTTGACGTCCGGACAGGGGATGGCTACACCTTC. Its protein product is CSVDVRTGDGYTF. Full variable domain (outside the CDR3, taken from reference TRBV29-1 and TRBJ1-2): SAVISQKPSRDICQRGTSLTIQCQVDSQVTMMFWYRQQPGQSLTLIATANQGSEATYESGFVIDKFPISRPNLTFSTLTVSNMSPEDSSIYLCSVDVRTGDGYTFGSGTRLTVV.

The DNA for the CDR3 is TGTGCCAGCGGCGGGACAGGACCCACAGATACGCAGTATTTT. It encodes CASGGTGPTDTQYF. This chain uses TRBV12-3 or TRBV12-4 with TRBJ2-3; TRBD1 aligns across 8 bases. Trimming removed 8 bases from V and 2 bases from J; junction bases left unmatched: 6. This CDR3 comprises 14 residues.

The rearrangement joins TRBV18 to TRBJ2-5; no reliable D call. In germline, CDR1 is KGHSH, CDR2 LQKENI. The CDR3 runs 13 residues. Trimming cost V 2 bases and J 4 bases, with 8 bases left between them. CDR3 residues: CASSPAIRETQYF. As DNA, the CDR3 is TGTGCCAGCTCACCAGCGATTCGAGAGACCCAGTACTTC. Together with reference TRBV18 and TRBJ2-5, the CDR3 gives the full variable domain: NAGVMQNPRHLVRRRGQEARLRCSPMKGHSHVYWYRQLPEEGLKFMVYLQKENIIDESGMPKERFSAEFPKEGPSILRIQQVVRGDSAAYFCASSPAIRETQYFGPGTRLLVL.

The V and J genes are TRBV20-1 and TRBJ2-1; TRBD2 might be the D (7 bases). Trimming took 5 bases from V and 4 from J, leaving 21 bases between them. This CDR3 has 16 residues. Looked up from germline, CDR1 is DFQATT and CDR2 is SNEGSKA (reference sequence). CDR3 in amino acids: CSAQVGGGGNYNEQFF. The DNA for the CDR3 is TGCAGTGCTCAAGTAGGGGGAGGGGGAAATTACAATGAGCAGTTCTTC.

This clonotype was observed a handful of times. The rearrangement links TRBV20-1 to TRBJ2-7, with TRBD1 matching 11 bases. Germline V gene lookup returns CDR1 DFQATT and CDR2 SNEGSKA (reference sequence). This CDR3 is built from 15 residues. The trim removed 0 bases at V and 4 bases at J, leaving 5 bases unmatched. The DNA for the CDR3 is TGCAGTGCTAGAGATGAGGGACAGGGGGTTTACGAGCAGTACTTC. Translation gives CSARDEGQGVYEQYF.

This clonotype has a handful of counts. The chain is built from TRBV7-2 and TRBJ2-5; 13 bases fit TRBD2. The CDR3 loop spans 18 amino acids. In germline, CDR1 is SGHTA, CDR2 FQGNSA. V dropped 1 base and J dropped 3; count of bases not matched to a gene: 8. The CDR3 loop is CASSLDITSGGAKETQYF. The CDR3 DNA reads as TGTGCCAGCAGCTTAGACATTACTAGCGGGGGGGCCAAAGAGACCCAGTACTTC.

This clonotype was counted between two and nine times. This CDR3 reads CASVFQEWYQETQYF. In DNA, the CDR3 is TGTGCCAGCGTTTTTCAAGAATGGTACCAAGAGACCCAGTACTTC. The chain carries TRBV25-1 and TRBJ2-5; D uncertain. Trimming stripped 8 bases from V and 0 bases from J, with 16 bases between. This CDR3 has 15 residues. Germline CDR1 MGHDK, CDR2 SYGVNS.